What follows are 27 T cell receptor beta chains derived from one specimen sequenced in a study of read filtering for tumor transcriptome and immune sequencing. The library was built from 400 ng RNA with molecular barcoded adaptors for alpha/delta and beta/gamma chains. TCRdb analysed the reads with MiXCR anew, one entry per CDR3 protein. The sample consists of about a thousand distinct CDR3 sequences, approximately 82% of them appearing once. The sample was a population of CD138-negative cells sorted from bone marrow. All receptors derive from a donor at least 40 years old with multiple myeloma. This table probably holds off-target reads from a library built for another chain.

The table lists this clonotype with a few counts. The chain joins TRBV20-1 to TRBJ2-7, with TRBD2 matching 9 bases. The CDR3 extends over 12 amino acids. Germline CDR1 and CDR2: DFQATT and SNEGSKA (reference sequence). Trimming cost V 7 bases and J 4 bases; bases outside gene matches: 5. CDR3 sequence: CSVGTSIYEQYF. The CDR3 nucleotides read TGCAGTGTCGGGACTAGCATTTACGAGCAGTACTTC.

The DNA for the CDR3 is TGCGCCAGCAGCTTGGACAGGGCGTTCGGTACTGAGCAGTTCTTC. Translation gives CASSLDRAFGTEQFF. V is TRBV5-1 and J is TRBJ2-1; possible D gene TRBD1, 6 bases. CDR3 length: 15 residues. Trimming pared 0 bases from V and 9 bases from J, leaving 16 bases between. CDR1 is SGHRS and CDR2 is YFSETQ in the germline V gene.

A few counts support this clonotype. This chain uses TRBV12-3 or TRBV12-4 with TRBJ2-1, with 7 bases matching TRBD1. Losses at the gene ends were 5 bases for V and 9 bases for J; bases not matched to a gene: 4. The CDR3 is made up of 12 amino acids. CDR3 region: CASSPQGPEQFF. DNA for the CDR3: TGTGCCAGCAGTCCACAGGGGCCTGAGCAGTTCTTC.

The chain employs TRBV20-1 and TRBJ2-1; 14 bases are a match to TRBD2. Germline lookup yields CDR1 DFQATT and CDR2 SNEGSKA (reference sequence). This CDR3 has 16 residues. V gave up 5 bases and J gave up 9 bases; unmatched junction bases: 12. The DNA of the CDR3 is TGCAGTGCTGTGGTACCGGGACTAGCGGGAGTTGGTGAGCAGTTCTTC. This codes for CSAVVPGLAGVGEQFF.

This clonotype was counted between two and nine times. The chain uses TRBV18 and TRBJ2-1; tentatively, D is TRBD2 (5 bases). V was trimmed by 0 bases and J by 3 bases, leaving 6 bases between them. CDR3 length equals 14 residues. The germline CDR1 and CDR2 sequences are KGHSH and LQKENI. CDR3 in DNA: TGTGCCAGCTCACCACCGGAGGTCTACAATGAGCAGTTCTTC. Protein sequence: CASSPPEVYNEQFF.

This sequence joins TRBV5-4 and TRBJ2-7, with 9 bases matching TRBD1. With 3 bases clipped from V and 3 bases from J, the junction kept 10 bases outside the gene matches. The CDR3 covers 16 residues. CDR1 is SGHNT, CDR2 YYREEE, per germline (reference sequence). In nucleotides, the CDR3 is TGTGCCAGCAGCTCGGCTCCGGGACAGGGAATCTACGAGCAGTACTTC. It yields the protein CASSSAPGQGIYEQYF.

This clonotype was counted a few times. The J gene is TRBJ1-5, the V gene TRBV29-1, with D possibly being TRBD1 (5 bases). The V gene's germline CDR1 is SQVTM and CDR2 ANQGSEA. The CDR3 totals 13 residues. In DNA form, the CDR3 reads TGCGCTTGGGGGGAGCATAGCAATCAGCCCCAGCATTTT. The encoded protein is CAWGEHSNQPQHF.

This clonotype has a handful of counts. The chain is built from TRBV29-1 and TRBJ2-1; TRBD2 matches 8 bases. Trimming at V came to 5 bases and at J to 0 bases, leaving 9 bases not matched to a gene. CDR3 length: 16 amino acids. Germline V lookup: CDR1 SQVTM, CDR2 ANQGSEA. DNA of the CDR3: TGCAGCGTTTTTTTCGTAGCGGGGCCCTCCTACAATGAGCAGTTCTTC. It is translated as CSVFFVAGPSYNEQFF.

Worth noting for this clonotype: This CDR3 fails to terminate in the conserved phenylalanine or tryptophan, so it likely reflects a read error. This chain uses TRBV7-2 with TRBJ2-1; D is perhaps TRBD2 (5 bases). Germline values: CDR1 SGHTA, CDR2 FQGNSA. This CDR3 has 13 residues. Trimming cost V 3 bases and J 10 bases, with 13 bases left between them. CDR3 in DNA: TGTGCCAGCAGCTTTGAGTGGGAGAGGGAGCAGTTCTTA. It is translated as CASSFEWEREQFL.

This clonotype was recorded a few times. The rearrangement links TRBV6-2 or TRBV6-3 to TRBJ2-1; 7 bases align to TRBD2. Germline V lookup: CDR1 MNHEY, CDR2 SVGEGT. This CDR3 comprises 15 residues. The junction had 4 bases not matched to a gene; V was cut back by 5 bases and J by 0 bases. The CDR3 sequence: CASSLRGVSYNEQFF. In DNA form, the CDR3 reads TGTGCCAGCAGTCTCCGGGGGGTCTCCTACAATGAGCAGTTCTTC.

This chain connects TRBV19 to TRBJ1-5; 8 bases are a match to TRBD1. The ends lost 9 bases at V and 2 bases at J; junction bases unmatched: 3. The CDR3 loop spans 13 amino acids. Looked up from germline, CDR1 is LNHDA and CDR2 is SQIVND (reference sequence). DNA for the CDR3: TGTGCCAGCCAGGGGGCGGGCAATCAGCCCCAGCATTTT. Translating it yields CASQGAGNQPQHF.

The V and J genes are TRBV28 and TRBJ2-1; D is undetermined. Germline-derived CDR1 and CDR2 are MDHEN and SYDVKM. Trimming cost V 10 bases and J 6 bases, with 13 bases left between them. This CDR3 comprises 12 residues. CDR3 sequence: CATHIGFNEQFF. The CDR3 DNA sequence: TGTGCCACCCACATCGGGTTCAATGAGCAGTTCTTC.

On this clonotype: Compared with germline, one end of the junction differs, possibly owing to a read error. The chain uses TRBV7-9 and TRBJ2-1; perhaps TRBD2 as D (6 bases). Per germline, CDR1 SEHNR and CDR2 FQNEAQ (reference sequence). The CDR3 has 17 residues. In DNA, the CDR3 is TGCGCCAGCAGCTTAGGGCGCGCGGGATTCTCCTACAATGAGCAGTTCTTC. It codes for CASSLGRAGFSYNEQFF.

The V and J genes are TRBV20-1 and TRBJ1-1; the match to TRBD1 covers 7 bases. Germline V gene data show CDR1 as DFQATT and CDR2 as SNEGSKA (reference sequence). With 3 bases clipped from V and 2 bases from J, the junction kept 3 bases outside the gene matches. The CDR3 spans 13 residues. The CDR3 sequence: CSASRDRNTEAFF. CDR3 in DNA: TGCAGTGCTAGCAGGGACAGAAACACTGAAGCTTTCTTT.

The chain links TRBV4-3 to TRBJ1-5; D is unresolved. Germline CDR1 and CDR2: LGHNA and YSLEER. With 0 bases removed from V and 1 base from J, the gap between germline ends came to 7 bases. The CDR3 is 15 amino acids. CDR3 DNA sequence: TGCGCCAGCAGCCAAGAGTACGACAGCAATCAGCCCCAGCATTTT. Translating gives CASSQEYDSNQPQHF.

This clonotype was detected once. This chain connects TRBV24-1 to TRBJ2-1, with D possibly matching TRBD2 (6 bases). Germline V gene sequence: CDR1 KGHDR, CDR2 SFDVKD. The CDR3 is 16 amino acids. The V end lost 1 base, the J end lost 6 bases, and 15 bases lay between the germline ends. For the CDR3, the DNA is TGTGCCACCAGTGATTTAGGGGCGGGGACGGGCAATGAGCAGTTCTTC. Translation: CATSDLGAGTGNEQFF.

This chain links TRBV29-1 with TRBJ2-1; D possibly corresponds to TRBD2 (6 bases). The ends were cut back, 3 bases at V and 5 bases at J, with 8 bases in the middle. This CDR3 contains 12 residues. Germline V gene data show CDR1 as SQVTM and CDR2 as ANQGSEA. The DNA for the CDR3 is TGCAGCGTTGAGGGACTTCACAATGAGCAGTTCTTC. Protein sequence: CSVEGLHNEQFF.

This clonotype was observed a single time. The junction departs from germline at one end; a sequencing error may be responsible. The chain carries TRBV7-9 and TRBJ2-1, with 13 bases matching TRBD2. Germline loops: CDR1 SEHNR, CDR2 FQNEAQ (reference sequence). There are 17 residues in the CDR3. In DNA, the CDR3 is TGTGCCAGCAGCTTACGGACTAGCGGGAGCTCCTACAGTGAGCAGTTCTTC. This encodes CASSLRTSGSSYSEQFF. Full variable domain (outside the CDR3, taken from reference TRBV7-9 and TRBJ2-1): DTGVSQNPRHKITKRGQNVTFRCDPISEHNRLYWYRQTLGQGPEFLTYFQNEAQLEKSRLLSDRFSAERPKGSFSTLEIQRTEQGDSAMYLCASSLRTSGSSYSEQFFGPGTRLTVL.

The V call is TRBV7-2, the J call TRBJ2-1; D unresolved. CDR3 length equals 12 residues. V lost 8 bases and J 4 bases, leaving 9 bases between the germline ends. The germline V gene encodes CDR1 SGHTA and CDR2 FQGNSA. The CDR3 sequence is CASGLRYNEQFF. The CDR3 DNA reads as TGTGCCAGCGGATTAAGATACAATGAGCAGTTCTTC.

The chain's CDR3 is CASSLGLNNEQFF. The DNA for the CDR3 is TGTGCCAGCAGCTTGGGACTCAACAATGAGCAGTTCTTC. This chain connects TRBV7-9 to TRBJ2-1, with D perhaps matching TRBD2 (6 bases). V lost 3 bases, J lost 5 bases, and 8 bases lay in between. Germline CDR1 SEHNR, CDR2 FQNEAQ (reference sequence). The CDR3 runs to 13 residues.

The V call is TRBV20-1, the J call TRBJ2-7, with D possibly matching TRBD2 (6 bases). The CDR3 consists of 13 residues. The V end lost 2 bases, the J end lost 1 base, and 9 bases lay between the germline ends. Germline CDR1 DFQATT, CDR2 SNEGSKA (reference sequence). DNA of the CDR3: TGCAGTGCTAGACTAGCGAGTTCCTACGAGCAGTACTTC. Amino acid sequence: CSARLASSYEQYF.

The chain couples TRBV29-1 to TRBJ2-1; the match to TRBD1 covers 8 bases. The CDR3 totals 14 residues. V was clipped by 6 bases and J by 6 bases; unmatched bases: 10. Germline values: CDR1 SQVTM, CDR2 ANQGSEA. Here the CDR3 DNA reads TGCAGCGTGGAAACAGGGGGTGCCCTCAATGAGCAGTTCTTC. This sequence encodes CSVETGGALNEQFF.

The chain links TRBV6-1 to TRBJ1-2; 8 nucleotides line up with TRBD1. Germline V gene data show CDR1 as MNHNS and CDR2 as SASEGT. The CDR3 has 15 residues. V was pared by 5 bases and J by 0 bases, with 5 bases of the junction left unmatched. CDR3 loop: CASSSQGGTNYGYTF. The DNA of the CDR3 is TGTGCCAGCAGTTCACAGGGGGGGACTAACTATGGCTACACCTTC.

This chain uses TRBV24-1 with TRBJ2-1, with D possibly matching TRBD2 (6 bases). This CDR3 is built from 16 residues. V was clipped by 2 bases and J by 5 bases, with 15 bases between them. From germline, CDR1 is KGHDR and CDR2 SFDVKD. CDR3 sequence: CATSDSLSGDHNEQFF. CDR3 nucleotides: TGTGCCACCAGTGATTCCCTTTCGGGGGACCACAATGAGCAGTTCTTC.

V is TRBV20-1 and J is TRBJ2-7; 10 bases match TRBD1. Germline V lookup: CDR1 DFQATT, CDR2 SNEGSKA (reference sequence). J lost 6 bases, V lost 0 bases, and 5 bases had no gene match. The CDR3 consists of 14 residues. CDR3 bases: TGCAGTGCTAGAGAGACCGGACAGGGGGGCGAGCAGTACTTC. Its protein product is CSARETGQGGEQYF.

The rearrangement joins TRBV7-6 to TRBJ2-7, with D possibly being TRBD2 (5 bases). Germline V gives CDR1 SGHVS, CDR2 FNYEAQ. With 5 bases removed from V and 4 bases from J, the gap between germline ends came to 6 bases. This CDR3 is 11 amino acids long. The CDR3, as DNA: TGTGCCAGCAGCCCGGGATACGAGCAGTACTTC. This translates into CASSPGYEQYF.

The genes are TRBV2 and TRBJ2-1; 8 bases line up with TRBD2. This CDR3 contains 15 residues. Trimming cost V 5 bases and J 5 bases; bases outside gene matches: 8. CDR1 is SNHLY, CDR2 FYNNEI, per germline. The CDR3 coding sequence is TGTGCCAGCAGTATTCTAGCGGGTGGGCACAATGAGCAGTTCTTC. This translates into CASSILAGGHNEQFF.